This TCR beta chain was documented in a study of blood T cell repertoires in COVID-19. Whole-study context: Collection of acute and convalescent COVID-19 samples took place in the United States, Italy and Spain. In each case, the material was cDNA or gDNA derived from T cells, B-cell-depleted T cells, or PBMCs.

In the authors' workflow: Amplification of reference gene primers provided the estimated nucleated cell counts. The assay was immunoSEQ multiplex PCR, and TCRdb's table has in-frame clones only and misses some. V and J calls and clone size are copied from that table; D and trimming were computed from the DNA. The sample lists about 190,000 clones; approximately 91% were seen once. This CDR3 spans 16 amino acids. Germline lookup yields CDR1 LNHDA and CDR2 SQIVND (reference sequence). The ends were cut back, 5 bases at V and 0 bases at J, with 14 bases in the middle. V and J are TRBV19 and TRBJ1-3; D may be TRBD1 (6 bases). Sequencing was performed on peripheral blood. This clonotype originated in a man between 40 and 49 years old with acute or convalescent COVID-19. CDR3 sequence: CASSSGQTNSGNTIYF. The CDR3 coding sequence is TGTGCCAGTAGTTCCGGACAGACCAACTCTGGAAACACCATATATTTT.